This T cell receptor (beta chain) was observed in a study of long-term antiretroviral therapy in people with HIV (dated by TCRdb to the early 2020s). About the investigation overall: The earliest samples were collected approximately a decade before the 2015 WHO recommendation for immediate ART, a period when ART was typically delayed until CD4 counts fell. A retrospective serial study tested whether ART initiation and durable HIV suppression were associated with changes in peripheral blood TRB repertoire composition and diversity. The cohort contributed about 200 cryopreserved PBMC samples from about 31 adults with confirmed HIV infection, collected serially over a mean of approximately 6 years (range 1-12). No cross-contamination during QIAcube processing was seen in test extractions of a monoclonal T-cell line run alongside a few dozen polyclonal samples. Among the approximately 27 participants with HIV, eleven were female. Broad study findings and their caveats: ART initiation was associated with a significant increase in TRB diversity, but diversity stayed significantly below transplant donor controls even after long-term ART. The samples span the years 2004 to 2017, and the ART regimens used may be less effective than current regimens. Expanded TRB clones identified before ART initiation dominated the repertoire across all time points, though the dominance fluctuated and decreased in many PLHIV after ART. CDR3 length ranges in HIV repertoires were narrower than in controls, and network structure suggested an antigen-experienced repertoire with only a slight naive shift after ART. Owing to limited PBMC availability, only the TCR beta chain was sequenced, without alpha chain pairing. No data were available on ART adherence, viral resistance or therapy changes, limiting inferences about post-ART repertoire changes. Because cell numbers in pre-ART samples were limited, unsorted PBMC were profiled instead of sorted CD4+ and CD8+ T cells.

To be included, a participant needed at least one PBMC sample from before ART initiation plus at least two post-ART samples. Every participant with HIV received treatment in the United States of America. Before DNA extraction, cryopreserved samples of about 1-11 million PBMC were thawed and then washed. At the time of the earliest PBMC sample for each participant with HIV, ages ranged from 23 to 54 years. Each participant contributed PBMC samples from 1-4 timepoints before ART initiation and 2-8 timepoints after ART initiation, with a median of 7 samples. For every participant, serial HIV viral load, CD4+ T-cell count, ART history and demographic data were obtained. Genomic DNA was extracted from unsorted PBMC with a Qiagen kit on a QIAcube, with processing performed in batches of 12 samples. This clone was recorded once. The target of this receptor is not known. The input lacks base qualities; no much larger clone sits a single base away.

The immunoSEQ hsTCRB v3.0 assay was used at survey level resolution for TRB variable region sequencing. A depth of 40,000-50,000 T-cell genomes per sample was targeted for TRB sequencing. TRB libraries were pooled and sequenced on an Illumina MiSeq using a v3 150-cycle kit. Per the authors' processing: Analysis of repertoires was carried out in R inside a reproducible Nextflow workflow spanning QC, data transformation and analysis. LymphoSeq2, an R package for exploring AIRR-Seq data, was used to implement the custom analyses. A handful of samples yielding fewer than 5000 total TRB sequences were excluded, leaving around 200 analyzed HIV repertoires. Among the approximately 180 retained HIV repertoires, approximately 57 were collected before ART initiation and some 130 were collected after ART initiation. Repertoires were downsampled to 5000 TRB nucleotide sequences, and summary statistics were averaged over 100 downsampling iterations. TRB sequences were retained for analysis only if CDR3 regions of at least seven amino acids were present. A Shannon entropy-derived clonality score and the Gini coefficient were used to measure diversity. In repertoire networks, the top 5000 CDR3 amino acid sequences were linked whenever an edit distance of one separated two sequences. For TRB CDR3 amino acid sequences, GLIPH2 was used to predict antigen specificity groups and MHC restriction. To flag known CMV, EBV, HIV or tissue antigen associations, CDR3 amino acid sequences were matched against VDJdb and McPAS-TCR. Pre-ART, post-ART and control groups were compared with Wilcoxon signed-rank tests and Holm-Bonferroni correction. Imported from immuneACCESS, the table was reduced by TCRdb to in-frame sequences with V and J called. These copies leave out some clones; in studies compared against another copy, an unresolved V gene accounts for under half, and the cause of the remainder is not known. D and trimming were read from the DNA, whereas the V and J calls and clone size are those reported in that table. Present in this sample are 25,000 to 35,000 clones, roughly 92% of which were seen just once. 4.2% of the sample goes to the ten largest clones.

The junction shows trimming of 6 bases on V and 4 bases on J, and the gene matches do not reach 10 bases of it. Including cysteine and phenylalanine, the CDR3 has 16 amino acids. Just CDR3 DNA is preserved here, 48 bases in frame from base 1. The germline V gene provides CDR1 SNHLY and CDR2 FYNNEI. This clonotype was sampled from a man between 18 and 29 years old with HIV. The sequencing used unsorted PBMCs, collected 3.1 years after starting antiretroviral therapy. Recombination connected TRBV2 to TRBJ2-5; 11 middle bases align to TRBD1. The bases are TGTGCCAGCAGCTTCCCCGGGGACAGGGGGGGAGAGACCCAGTACTTC. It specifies CASSFPGDRGGETQYF.